This record concerns one TCR beta chain sequence. Its target is unknown. The data stem from a study of vaccination and CD4 T cells after COVID-19. Across the whole study: SARS-CoV-2 had been detected by nasal swab PCR in convalescent patients; about ten were mild, one severe. Control cultures used a CEFX viral epitope pool, an HIV-1 Nef peptide pool, or no peptide. Cells were stimulated with overlapping spike peptide pools from SARS-CoV-2, HCoV-NL63, HCoV-OC43 and HCoV-229E.

Trimming at V came to 1 base and at J to 4 bases, leaving 8 bases not matched to a gene. CDR1 and CDR2 (germline): SGHTA, FQGTGA. The CDR3 extends over 17 amino acids. Treatment in this sample: approximately 11-day PBMC culture with coronavirus spike peptide pools or control peptides (ViraFEST assay). The PCR-positive dates, March through December 2020, came before the US Alpha, Beta and Delta variants. Cultured CD4+ T cell DNA underwent sequencing with the Oncomine TCR Beta short-read assay. Each CDR3 protein is one row after TCRdb ran MiXCR on the PCR reads. Of about 17,000 distinct CDR3 sequences listed, just under 55% are singletons.

The chain recombines TRBV7-3 with TRBJ2-2, with 8 bases aligning to TRBD2. The sequenced sample was CD4+ T cells from blood, cultured in vitro. The sequence came from a human donor who had recovered from COVID-19. In DNA form, the CDR3 reads TGTGCCAGCAGCTTAATGGGCGGGGGGCGGCCCACCGGGGAGCTGTTTTTT. The encoded protein is CASSLMGGGRPTGELFF.